The entry below describes one T cell receptor (beta chain). No cognate antigen has been identified for it. No qualities accompany the bases; no much larger clone lies one base away. This sample is drawn from a study of breast tumors, draining lymph nodes, adjacent tissues (dated by TCRdb to 2016 to 2017). Describing the broader study: TCR beta repertoires were compared across tumor, adjacent nontumor tissue and axillary lymph nodes obtained from breast cancer patients. The study was designed to assess the relationships and possible T-cell exchange between tumor, surrounding tissue and draining lymph node repertoires in human breast cancer. The paper as a whole reports these results and caveats: Tumor T-cell repertoires showed less diversity than lymph node repertoires and more diversity than nontumor tissue repertoires, and tumor T-cell repertoires showed preferential V and J gene usage. The similarity between tumor and nontumor tissue repertoires was significantly greater in luminal-like breast cancer than in basal-like breast cancer. The data were judged consistent with most tumor T cells deriving from the lymph node and then expanding within tumor tissue. The conclusion that tumor T cells originate in lymph nodes was presented as consistent with a hypothesis rather than as directly demonstrated.

CDR1 and CDR2 are drawn from the germline V gene (reference sequence): LNHDA, SQIVND. The CDR3 numbers 14 residues from cysteine through phenylalanine. This entry keeps only the CDR3 DNA: 42 bases, framed from base 1. Trimming leaves V shorter by 3 bases and J shorter by 1 base, with the junction holding 2 bases beyond the gene matches. Lymph node samples were obtained from the axillary draining lymph nodes of breast cancer patients. Instrument used: Illumina HiSeq 2000. TCR beta chain libraries were generated through multiplex PCR amplification. The amplified TCR beta chain products were analyzed by high-throughput sequencing. TCRdb trimmed public reads at Q25 via fastp, called clones via MiXCR and kept in-frame beta chains. CDR3 protein sequences are deduplicated, and each keeps its most common genes and DNA. For this sample the table gives 290,000 or so distinct CDR3 sequences, of which 30% were detected only once. The ten largest clones take up 0.85% to 1.2% of the sample.

Sequencing was performed on axillary lymph node tissue. This TCR derives from a female donor with breast cancer. Some clones in this sample may be carry-over from other donors' samples. The rearrangement combines TRBV19 with TRBJ1-1, and 7 bases in between align with TRBD1. The nucleotides are TGTGCCAGTAGTATGTGGACAGGGAACACTGAAGCTTTCTTT. This translates into CASSMWTGNTEAFF.